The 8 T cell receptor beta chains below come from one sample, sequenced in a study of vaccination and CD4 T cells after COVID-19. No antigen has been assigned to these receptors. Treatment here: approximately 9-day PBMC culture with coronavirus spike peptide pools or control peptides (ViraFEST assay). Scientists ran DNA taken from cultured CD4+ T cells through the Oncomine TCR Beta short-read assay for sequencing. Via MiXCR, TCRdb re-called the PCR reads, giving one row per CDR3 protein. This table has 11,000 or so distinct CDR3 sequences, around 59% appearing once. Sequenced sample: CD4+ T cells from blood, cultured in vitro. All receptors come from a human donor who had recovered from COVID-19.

CDR3 loop: CSGPPSGAAYNEQFF. The CDR3 coding sequence is TGCAGTGGACCTCCTAGCGGAGCTGCCTACAATGAGCAGTTCTTC. The chain employs TRBV20-1 and TRBJ2-1, with 7 bases aligning to TRBD2. This CDR3 contains 15 residues. Germline V gene sequence: CDR1 DFQATT, CDR2 SNEGSKA (reference sequence). V lost 7 bases and J lost 2; bases outside the gene matches: 11.

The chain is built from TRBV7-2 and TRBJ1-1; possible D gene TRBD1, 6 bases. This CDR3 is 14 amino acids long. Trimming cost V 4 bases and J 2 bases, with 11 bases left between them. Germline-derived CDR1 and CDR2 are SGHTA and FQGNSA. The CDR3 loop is CASSYRGGNTEAFF. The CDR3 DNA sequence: TGTGCCAGCAGCTACCGAGGGGGAAACACTGAAGCTTTCTTT.

DNA for the CDR3: TGCAGCGGTAGCCGGAGCTCCTACAATGAGCAGTTCTTC. Translation: CSGSRSSYNEQFF. The chain uses TRBV29-1 and TRBJ2-1; D is uncertain. The CDR3 consists of 13 residues. With 7 bases removed from V and 0 bases from J, the gap between germline ends came to 10 bases. Germline V CDR1 and CDR2: SQVTM, ANQGSEA.

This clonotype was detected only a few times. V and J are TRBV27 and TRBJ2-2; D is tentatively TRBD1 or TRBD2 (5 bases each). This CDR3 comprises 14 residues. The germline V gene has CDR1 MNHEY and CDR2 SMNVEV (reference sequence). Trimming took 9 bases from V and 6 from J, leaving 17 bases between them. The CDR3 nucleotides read TGTGCCAGTGGGGGACCTAGTGGTCCCGGGGAGCTGTTTTTT. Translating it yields CASGGPSGPGELFF.

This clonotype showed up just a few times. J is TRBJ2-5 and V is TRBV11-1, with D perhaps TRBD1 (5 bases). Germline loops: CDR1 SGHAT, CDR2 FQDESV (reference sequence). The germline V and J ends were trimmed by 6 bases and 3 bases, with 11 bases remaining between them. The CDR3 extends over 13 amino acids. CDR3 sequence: CASSFSGKETQYF. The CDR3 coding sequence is TGTGCCAGCAGTTTTTCAGGGAAAGAGACCCAGTACTTC.

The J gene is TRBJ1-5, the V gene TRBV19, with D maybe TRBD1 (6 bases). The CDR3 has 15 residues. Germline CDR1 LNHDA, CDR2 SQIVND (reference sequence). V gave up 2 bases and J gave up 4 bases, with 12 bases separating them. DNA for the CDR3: TGTGCCAGTAGTATAAAGGGGGGACCGAATCAGCCCCAGCATTTT. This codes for CASSIKGGPNQPQHF.

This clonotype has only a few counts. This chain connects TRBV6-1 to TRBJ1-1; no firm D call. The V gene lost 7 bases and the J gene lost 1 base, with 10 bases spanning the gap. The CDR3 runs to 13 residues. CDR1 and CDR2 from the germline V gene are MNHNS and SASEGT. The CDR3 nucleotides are TGTGCCAGCACAACTTCGCGGAACACTGAAGCTTTCTTT. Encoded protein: CASTTSRNTEAFF.

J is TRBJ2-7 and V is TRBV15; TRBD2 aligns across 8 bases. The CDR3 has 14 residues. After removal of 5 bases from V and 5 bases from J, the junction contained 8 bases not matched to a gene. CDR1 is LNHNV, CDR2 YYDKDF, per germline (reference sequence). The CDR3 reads CATSATSVGHEQYF. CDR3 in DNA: TGTGCCACCAGCGCGACTAGCGTCGGCCACGAGCAGTACTTC.